The 20 T cell receptor beta chains below come from one sample, sequenced in a study of Graves' ophthalmopathy and Graves' hyperthyroidism. The sequenced template was RNA, covering the TCR beta CDR3 region. The first round was an RT-PCR with HTBI primers, and the second round was a multiplex PCR. One entry per CDR3 protein, called by TCRdb with MiXCR from the multiplex PCR reads. The sample contains around 400,000 distinct CDR3 sequences, over 20% of which appear only once. Sequencing was carried out using peripheral blood. The receptors were sampled from a young woman with stable Graves' hyperthyroidism.

The rearrangement uses TRBV28 and TRBJ2-7, with 7 positions matching TRBD2. CDR1 and CDR2 (germline): MDHEN, SYDVKM. The CDR3 totals 15 residues. Germline trimming cut 6 bases from V and 2 bases from J; bases unmatched to any gene: 10. The CDR3 DNA follows: TGTGCCAGCAGGGGATCAGGGCTAGCGGCCTACGAGCAGTACTTC. It specifies CASRGSGLAAYEQYF.

There are many counts of this clonotype. This chain uses TRBV6-5 with TRBJ2-5, with a possible D match to TRBD2 (7 bases). Trimming left V 2 bases short and J 3 bases short, with 13 bases between. Germline V CDR1 and CDR2: MNHEY, SVGAGI. The CDR3 has 15 amino acids. This CDR3 is CASSYGGGGKETQYF. In nucleotides, the CDR3 is TGTGCCAGCAGTTACGGGGGCGGGGGCAAAGAGACCCAGTACTTC.

In this sample, this clonotype turned up many times. The chain combines TRBV20-1 with TRBJ2-5; D could derive from TRBD1 or TRBD2 (5 bases each). The V and J ends lost 3 bases and 0 bases respectively, with 8 bases between them. CDR3 length: 13 amino acids. The germline V gene encodes CDR1 DFQATT and CDR2 SNEGSKA (reference sequence). CDR3 sequence reads: CSARTGHQETQYF. DNA for the CDR3: TGCAGTGCTAGGACGGGACACCAAGAGACCCAGTACTTC.

The gene calls are TRBV20-1 and TRBJ2-2, with TRBD2 matching over 8 bases. Germline V gene lookup returns CDR1 DFQATT and CDR2 SNEGSKA (reference sequence). The CDR3 extends over 16 amino acids. V was pared by 2 bases and J by 4 bases, with 9 bases of the junction left unmatched. CDR3 DNA: TGCAGTGCTAGACTTAGCGGGACGTTCGGCACCGGGGAGCTGTTTTTT. Amino acids: CSARLSGTFGTGELFF.

This clonotype was observed at least ten times. The chain combines TRBV6-1 with TRBJ2-2; 8 nucleotides match TRBD1. Germline V gene sequence: CDR1 MNHNS, CDR2 SASEGT. Germline trimming cut 6 bases from V and 3 bases from J; bases unmatched to any gene: 3. The CDR3 runs 14 residues. The CDR3 spells CASSRTGHTGELFF. The DNA for the CDR3 is TGTGCCAGCAGCCGGACAGGGCACACCGGGGAGCTGTTTTTT.

This clonotype was detected ten times or more. The chain recombines TRBV11-2 with TRBJ1-1; 7 bases line up with TRBD1. The trim removed 6 bases at V and 4 bases at J, leaving 8 bases unmatched. The CDR3 loop spans 14 amino acids. Germline V CDR1 and CDR2: SGHAT, FQNNGV. In DNA, the CDR3 is TGTGCCAGCAGTTCTGACAGGGTATCCACTGAAGCTTTCTTT. Translation gives CASSSDRVSTEAFF.

This clonotype was picked up many times. CDR3 loop: CASVAENTGELFF. Written as DNA, the CDR3 is TGTGCCAGCGTTGCAGAGAACACCGGGGAGCTGTTTTTT. The V gene is TRBV2, the J gene TRBJ2-2; no clear D. The CDR3 has 13 amino acids. The germline V gene encodes CDR1 SNHLY and CDR2 FYNNEI. The ends were cut back, 8 bases at V and 1 base at J, with 8 bases in the middle.

This clonotype was seen at least ten times. The chain uses TRBV4-1 and TRBJ1-1, with 7 positions matching TRBD1. The junction had 7 bases not matched to a gene; V was cut back by 0 bases and J by 6 bases. Germline V gene data show CDR1 as MGHRA and CDR2 as YSYEKL. CDR3 length equals 15 residues. The CDR3 loop is CASSQDLRGKPEAFF. The DNA for the CDR3 is TGCGCCAGCAGCCAAGATCTCAGGGGGAAACCTGAAGCTTTCTTT.

The sample holds many counts of this clonotype. The chain has TRBV12-3 or TRBV12-4 and TRBJ1-2, with D maybe TRBD1 (5 bases). The V gene lost 7 bases and the J gene lost 6 bases, with 24 bases spanning the gap. The CDR3 has 16 residues. CDR3 sequence: CASTNWPGLREDGYTF. The DNA of the CDR3 is TGTGCCAGCACCAACTGGCCAGGGCTGAGGGAGGATGGCTACACCTTC.

This clonotype has just a few counts. The chain has TRBV12-3 or TRBV12-4 and TRBJ1-1; D gene unclear. The CDR3 runs to 13 residues. The germline V and J ends were trimmed by 5 bases and 6 bases, with 13 bases remaining between them. CDR3 amino acids: CASSTGSGAEAFF. In nucleotides, the CDR3 is TGTGCCAGCAGTACTGGAAGTGGGGCTGAAGCTTTCTTT.

This clonotype was seen a handful of times. The rearrangement links TRBV4-1 to TRBJ1-2, with D possibly being TRBD1 (6 bases). Germline V gives CDR1 MGHRA, CDR2 YSYEKL. This CDR3 contains 14 residues. Trimming stripped 4 bases from V and 3 bases from J, with 12 bases between. The CDR3 DNA reads TGCGCCAGCAGCCCAGGGGTTGTAGACTATGGCTACACCTTC. Translated: CASSPGVVDYGYTF.

At least ten counts were recorded for this clonotype. The V and J genes are TRBV4-1 and TRBJ1-5; D gene ambiguous. Per the germline V gene, CDR1 is MGHRA and CDR2 is YSYEKL. This CDR3 comprises 13 residues. The V gene lost 3 bases and the J gene lost 8 bases, with 11 bases spanning the gap. CDR3 protein: CASSQKENKPQHF. CDR3 coding DNA: TGCGCCAGCAGCCAGAAAGAAAACAAGCCCCAGCATTTT.

A few counts support this clonotype. The chain is built from TRBV12-3 or TRBV12-4 and TRBJ2-7; D tentatively reads TRBD1 or TRBD2 (5 bases each). Trimming cost V 6 bases and J 0 bases, with 12 bases left between them. The CDR3 runs 14 residues. The CDR3 sequence: CASSLAGSSYEQYV. The CDR3 coding sequence is TGTGCCAGCAGCCTGGCAGGGAGCTCCTACGAGCAGTACGTC.

This clonotype was observed at least ten times. The chain recombines TRBV15 with TRBJ1-1, with a possible D match to TRBD1 (5 bases). Germline values: CDR1 LNHNV, CDR2 YYDKDF (reference sequence). This CDR3 comprises 14 residues. Deletions cut 4 bases from V and 1 base from J, with 10 bases between. CDR3 DNA: TGTGCCACCAGCAAGTGGGGGGGGAACACTGAAGCTTTCTTT. The encoded protein is CATSKWGGNTEAFF.

Details on this clonotype: This may stem from a read error, because a much larger clone lies one nucleotide away. CDR3 amino acids: CASKVGHQETQYF. The CDR3 DNA is TGTGCCAGCAAGGTCGGTCACCAAGAGACCCAGTACTTC. The chain employs TRBV12-3 or TRBV12-4 and TRBJ2-5, with D unresolved. V was cut by 7 bases and J by 0 bases, with 9 bases left in between. The CDR3 spans 13 residues.

This clonotype was counted at least ten times. The rearrangement joins TRBV5-1 to TRBJ1-2, with D possibly being TRBD1 (5 bases). Germline V gives CDR1 SGHRS, CDR2 YFSETQ. Trimming took off 5 bases at V and 5 bases at J, with 10 bases between the two ends. The CDR3 totals 12 residues. Written as DNA, the CDR3 is TGCGCCAGCAGAGAGACAGATTATGGCTACACCTTC. Protein product: CASRETDYGYTF. The entire variable domain, with the rest obtained from reference TRBV5-1 and TRBJ1-2, is as follows: KAGVTQTPRYLIKTRGQQVTLSCSPISGHRSVSWYQQTPGQGLQFLFEYFSETQRNKGNFPGRFSGRQFSNSRSEMNVSTLELGDSALYLCASRETDYGYTFGSGTRLTVV.

Many counts were recorded for this clonotype. The chain joins TRBV29-1 to TRBJ2-5; 8 nucleotides line up with TRBD2. Per the germline V gene, CDR1 is SQVTM and CDR2 is ANQGSEA. The CDR3 has 15 residues. The junction had 9 bases not matched to a gene; V was cut back by 4 bases and J by 2 bases. The CDR3 bases are TGCAGCGTTGCTCTTAGCGGGGTCGGTCAAGAGACCCAGTACTTC. Encoded protein: CSVALSGVGQETQYF.

J is TRBJ2-2 and V is TRBV12-3 or TRBV12-4, with TRBD1 identical over 8 bases. This CDR3 has 15 residues. With 4 bases clipped from V and 3 bases from J, the junction kept 4 bases outside the gene matches. The CDR3 region has the DNA TGTGCCAGCAGTTCGGACAGGGATTACACCGGGGAGCTGTTTTTT. Protein product: CASSSDRDYTGELFF.

The CDR3 nucleotides read TGCGCCAGCACCAACAGGGCCCAAGAGACCCAGTACTTC. Protein: CASTNRAQETQYF. This chain connects TRBV5-1 to TRBJ2-5, with D perhaps TRBD1 (6 bases). V lost 6 bases, J lost 1 base, and 10 bases lay in between. The CDR3 has 13 residues. Germline V gene data show CDR1 as SGHRS and CDR2 as YFSETQ.

This sequence joins TRBV11-1 and TRBJ2-5; D assignment may be TRBD1 or TRBD2 (5 bases each). The germline V gene has CDR1 SGHAT and CDR2 FQDESV (reference sequence). V was pared by 7 bases and J by 5 bases, with 11 bases between. The CDR3 totals 12 residues. The CDR3 DNA reads as TGTGCCAGCAAGAACGGGGCCGAGACCCAGTACTTC. Residues: CASKNGAETQYF.